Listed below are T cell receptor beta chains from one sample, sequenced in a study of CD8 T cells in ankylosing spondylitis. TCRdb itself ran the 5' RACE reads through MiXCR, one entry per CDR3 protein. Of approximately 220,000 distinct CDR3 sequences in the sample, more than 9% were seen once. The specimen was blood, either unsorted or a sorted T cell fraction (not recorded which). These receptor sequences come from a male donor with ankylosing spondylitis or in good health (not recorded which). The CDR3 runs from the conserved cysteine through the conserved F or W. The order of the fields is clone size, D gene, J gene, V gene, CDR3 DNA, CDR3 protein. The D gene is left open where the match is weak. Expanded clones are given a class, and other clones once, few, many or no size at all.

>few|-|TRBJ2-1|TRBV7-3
TGTGCCAGCAGCCTTATAGGGGGGGACAATGAGCAGTTCTTC
CASSLIGGDNEQFF
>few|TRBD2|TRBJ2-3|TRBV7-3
TGTGCCAGCAGCCCCAAACTAGCGGGAGGTACAGATACGCAGTATTTT
CASSPKLAGGTDTQYF
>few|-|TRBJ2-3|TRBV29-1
TGCAGCGGGGGGTTTGCGCGAGATACGCAGTATTTT
CSGGFARDTQYF
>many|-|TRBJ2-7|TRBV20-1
TGCAGTGCTAGTGGGGGGAGAGTAGGCGAGCAGTACTTC
CSASGGRVGEQYF
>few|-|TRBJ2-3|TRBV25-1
TGTGCCAGCAGTGAATTCGGCGGGGCTAGCACAGATACGCAGTATTTT
CASSEFGGASTDTQYF
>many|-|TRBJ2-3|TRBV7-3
TGTGCCAGCAGCCCTTGGAGGGGTACTTCCACAGATACGCAGTATTTT
CASSPWRGTSTDTQYF
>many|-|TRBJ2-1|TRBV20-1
TGCAGTGTTGCCGGGACACCGAGCTCCTACAATGAGCAGTTCTTC
CSVAGTPSSYNEQFF
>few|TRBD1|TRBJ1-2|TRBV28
TGTGCCAGCAGTCTGGTCTCTCCGGGACAGGGCCATGGCTACACCTTC
CASSLVSPGQGHGYTF
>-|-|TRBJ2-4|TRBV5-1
TGCGCCAGCAGCCCTGGGCCAGAAGCCAAAAACATTCAGTACTTC
CASSPGPEAKNIQYF
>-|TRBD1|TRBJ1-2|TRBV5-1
TGCGCCAGCAGCCTCGGACAGGGGAAGGGTGGCTACACCTTC
CASSLGQGKGGYTF
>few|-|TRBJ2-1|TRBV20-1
TGCAGTGCTAGAGATTCACAGGCTTCCTACAATGAGCAGTTCTTC
CSARDSQASYNEQFF
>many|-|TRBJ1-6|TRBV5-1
TGCGCCAGCAGCATGCTACAGAGCTCCTATAATTCACCCCTCCACTTT
CASSMLQSSYNSPLHF
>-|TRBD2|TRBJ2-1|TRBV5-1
TGCGCCAGCAGCTCTAGCGGCGGGGCGGACTCCTACAATGAGCAGTTCTTC
CASSSSGGADSYNEQFF
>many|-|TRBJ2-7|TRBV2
TGTGCCAGCAAGCGGGACAGATCCTACGAGCAGTACTTC
CASKRDRSYEQYF
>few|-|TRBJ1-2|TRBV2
TGTGCCAGCAAAGAACAGGGATCAAGCTATGGCTACACCTTC
CASKEQGSSYGYTF
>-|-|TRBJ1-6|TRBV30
TGTGCCTGGAGTGTACAACCGACGGGAAGCTCCTATAATTCACCCCTCCACTTT
CAWSVQPTGSSYNSPLHF
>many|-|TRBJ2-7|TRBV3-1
TGTGCCAGCAGCCAAGTGCAGCACTACGAGCAGTACTTC
CASSQVQHYEQYF
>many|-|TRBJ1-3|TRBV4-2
TGTGCCAGCAGCCAAGAGAGAGGGGGGGACCGAGGAAACACCATATATTTT
CASSQERGGDRGNTIYF
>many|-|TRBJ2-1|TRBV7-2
TGTGCCAGCAGCCCCCTCGGAGGGGATGTTGAGCAGTTCTTC
CASSPLGGDVEQFF
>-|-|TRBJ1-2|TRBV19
TGTGCCAGTCATCCACGGGGAGAAAATAACTATGGCTACACCTTC
CASHPRGENNYGYTF
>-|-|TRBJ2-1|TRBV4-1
TGCGCCAGCAGCCAAGACCCGGCCCGCAATGAGCAGTTCTTC
CASSQDPARNEQFF
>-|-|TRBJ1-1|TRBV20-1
TGCAGTGCTAGACCAGGGTACTCTGAAGCTTTCTTT
CSARPGYSEAFF
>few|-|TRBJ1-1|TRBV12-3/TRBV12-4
TGTGCCAGCAGTACCCAGAACGAAGCTTTCTTT
CASSTQNEAFF
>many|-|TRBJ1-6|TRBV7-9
TGTGCCAGCAGCGTTGAGATTTCACCCCTCCACTTT
CASSVEISPLHF
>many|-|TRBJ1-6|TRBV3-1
TGTGCCAGCAGCCCTGAGGGGCTTCGGTCACCCCTCCACTTT
CASSPEGLRSPLHF
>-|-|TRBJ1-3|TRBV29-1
TGCAGCGTTGACGCCCTCTCTGGAAACACCATATATTTT
CSVDALSGNTIYF